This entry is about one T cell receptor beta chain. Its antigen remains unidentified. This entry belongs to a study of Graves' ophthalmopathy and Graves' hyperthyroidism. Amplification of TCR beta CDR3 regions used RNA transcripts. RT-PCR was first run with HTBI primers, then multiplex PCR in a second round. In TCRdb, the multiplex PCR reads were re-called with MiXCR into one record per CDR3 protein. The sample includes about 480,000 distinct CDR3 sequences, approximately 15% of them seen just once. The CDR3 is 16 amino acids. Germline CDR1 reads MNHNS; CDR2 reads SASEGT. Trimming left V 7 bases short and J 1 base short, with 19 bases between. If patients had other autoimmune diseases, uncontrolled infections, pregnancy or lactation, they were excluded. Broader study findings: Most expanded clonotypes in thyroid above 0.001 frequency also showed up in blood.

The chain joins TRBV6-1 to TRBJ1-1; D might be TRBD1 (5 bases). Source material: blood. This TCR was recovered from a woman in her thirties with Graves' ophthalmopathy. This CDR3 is CASTLGEGRGNTEAFF. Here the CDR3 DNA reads TGTGCCAGCACCCTTGGAGAGGGAAGGGGGAACACTGAAGCTTTCTTT.